The 31 T cell receptor beta chains listed next were all sequenced from one sample in a study of a mutant IDH1 vaccine in newly diagnosed glioma. Clones were read by immunoSEQ multiplex PCR, and TCRdb kept only the in-frame ones, dropping some. Among 70,000 or so clones listed, around four fifths were seen once. The time point was: baseline, week 1 (first vaccination visit). Treatment reported: pre-vaccination baseline after standard-of-care therapy. The input for sequencing was peripheral blood mononuclear cells (PBMCs), taken from a glioma patient treated with radiotherapy, temozolomide or both. These receptors came from a woman between 18 and 30 years old with glioma. Some clones in this sample may be carry-over from other donors' samples.

The genes are TRBV7-9 and TRBJ1-1; possible D gene TRBD1, 6 bases. Trimming took off 2 bases at V and 11 bases at J, with 12 bases between the two ends. Per germline, CDR1 SEHNR and CDR2 FQNEAQ (reference sequence). This CDR3 has 12 residues. CDR3: CASSLRTVDAFF. The CDR3 DNA reads TGTGCCAGCAGCTTAAGGACAGTAGATGCTTTCTTT.

The chain carries TRBV7-2 and TRBJ2-1, with D possibly matching TRBD2 (5 bases). Germline V gene sequence: CDR1 SGHTA, CDR2 FQGNSA. The length of the CDR3 is 15 residues. Trimming stripped 4 bases from V and 6 bases from J, with 16 bases between. The CDR3 sequence is CASSSEGDRSNEQFF. Written as DNA, the CDR3 is TGTGCCAGCAGCTCCGAGGGCGATCGGTCCAATGAGCAGTTCTTC.

The chain is built from TRBV19 and TRBJ2-7; 9 nucleotides align to TRBD2. Trimming removed 3 bases from V and 3 bases from J; junction bases left unmatched: 6. The CDR3 has 15 amino acids. The V gene's germline CDR1 is LNHDA and CDR2 SQIVND (reference sequence). The CDR3 nucleotides read TGTGCCAGTAGTATTGGGGCGGGGGGGCGCTACGAGCAGTACTTC. It codes for CASSIGAGGRYEQYF. Supplemented by reference TRBV19 and TRBJ2-7, the full variable domain reads DGGITQSPKYLFRKEGQNVTLSCEQNLNHDAMYWYRQDPGQGLRLIYYSQIVNDFQKGDIAEGYSVSREKKESFPLTVTSAQKNPTAFYLCASSIGAGGRYEQYFGPGTRLTVT.

This clone came up once. The chain recombines TRBV6-5 with TRBJ1-2; TRBD1 might be the D (5 bases). Germline V lookup: CDR1 MNHEY, CDR2 SVGAGI. The CDR3 length is 14 residues. Trimming cost V 6 bases and J 5 bases, with 16 bases left between them. The CDR3 coding sequence is TGTGCCAGCAGACTCTATGGGACCTTTTATGGCTACACCTTC. This translates into CASRLYGTFYGYTF.

The V call is TRBV25-1, the J call TRBJ1-3; D is unresolved. CDR1 MGHDK and CDR2 SYGVNS come from the germline V gene. With 1 base removed from V and 4 bases from J, the gap between germline ends came to 5 bases. The CDR3 totals 13 residues. As DNA, the CDR3 is TGTGCCAGCAGTGAATCCGGCGGAAACACCATATATTTT. It yields the protein CASSESGGNTIYF.

This chain joins TRBV27 and TRBJ2-2; possibly TRBD1 or TRBD2 for D (5 bases each). The CDR3 is made up of 13 amino acids. Trimming left V 5 bases short and J 5 bases short, with 9 bases between. Germline assignment: CDR1 MNHEY and CDR2 SMNVEV (reference sequence). DNA for the CDR3: TGTGCCAGCAGTGGGACGGGGACCGGGGAGCTGTTTTTT. Protein: CASSGTGTGELFF.

J is TRBJ1-4 and V is TRBV2; no firm D call. The CDR3 is 14 residues long. V lost 5 bases, J lost 1 base, and 8 bases lay in between. Germline CDR1 SNHLY, CDR2 FYNNEI. The CDR3 here is CASSLVGTNEKLFF. In DNA, the CDR3 is TGTGCCAGCAGTTTAGTAGGAACTAATGAAAAACTGTTTTTT.

This clone came up a few times. The chain joins TRBV18 to TRBJ1-1, with TRBD1 matching over 8 bases. CDR3 size: 14 residues. V lost 3 bases to trimming and J lost 7 bases; unmatched junction nucleotides: 7. CDR1 and CDR2 (germline): KGHSH, LQKENI. The CDR3 here is CASSPPADRGEAFF. The CDR3 DNA reads TGTGCCAGCTCACCCCCCGCAGACAGGGGTGAAGCTTTCTTT.

The rearrangement joins TRBV5-4 to TRBJ2-1; D not resolved. The CDR3 is made up of 16 amino acids. The V end was cut by 4 bases, the J end by 0 bases, with 14 bases between. Germline lookup yields CDR1 SGHNT and CDR2 YYREEE (reference sequence). The CDR3 DNA reads TGTGCCAGCAGCCCCCCGGTTCAGAGCTCCTACAATGAGCAGTTCTTC. Translated, it gives CASSPPVQSSYNEQFF.

The rearrangement joins TRBV7-6 to TRBJ1-2; maybe TRBD1 (6 bases). The germline CDR1 and CDR2 sequences are SGHVS and FNYEAQ. This CDR3 has 18 residues. The V and J ends lost 0 bases and 4 bases respectively, with 21 bases between them. The CDR3 nucleotides read TGTGCCAGCAGCTTAGCGGAGGCAGGGGCTACCTCTGGCTATGGCTACACCTTC. This gives the protein CASSLAEAGATSGYGYTF.

The V and J genes are TRBV30 and TRBJ1-2; D is uncertain. The V end was cut by 2 bases, the J end by 0 bases, with 7 bases between. CDR1 and CDR2 from the germline V gene are GTSNPN and SVGIG (reference sequence). The CDR3 runs 13 residues. The CDR3 here is CAWSKGTNYGYTF. CDR3 nucleotides: TGTGCCTGGAGTAAAGGAACTAACTATGGCTACACCTTC. The full variable domain, rest sourced from reference TRBV30 and TRBJ1-2, is SQTIHQWPATLVQPVGSPLSLECTVEGTSNPNLYWYRQAAGRGLQLLFYSVGIGQISSEVPQNLSASRPQDRQFILSSKKLLLSDSGFYLCAWSKGTNYGYTFGSGTRLTVV.

The J gene is TRBJ1-1, the V gene TRBV27; maybe TRBD1 (5 bases). The CDR3 covers 13 residues. Trimming removed 6 bases at V and 4 bases at J, with 12 bases between. CDR1 and CDR2 from the germline V gene are MNHEY and SMNVEV (reference sequence). The CDR3: CASSLLGGTEAFF. In DNA form, the CDR3 reads TGTGCCAGCAGCTTACTGGGGGGCACTGAAGCTTTCTTT.

On this clone: The identical CDR3 is also encoded by other nucleotide sequences in the sample. The chain employs TRBV5-1 and TRBJ1-1; D is unclear. The CDR3 is 14 residues long. Germline values: CDR1 SGHRS, CDR2 YFSETQ. V gave up 0 bases and J gave up 0 bases, with 6 bases separating them. The CDR3 spells CASSLAGMNTEAFF. DNA for the CDR3: TGCGCCAGCAGCTTGGCGGGTATGAACACTGAAGCTTTCTTT.

V is TRBV7-2 and J is TRBJ2-7, with 12 nucleotides matching TRBD1. Unmatched junction bases numbered 5, after V lost 6 bases and J lost 5 bases. Per germline, CDR1 SGHTA and CDR2 FQGNSA. CDR3 size: 14 residues. CDR3 DNA: TGTGCCAGCAGGGGGACAGGGGGCTTCAACGAGCAGTACTTC. This gives the protein CASRGTGGFNEQYF.

CDR3 amino acids: CASSENRGRQETQYF. CDR3 in DNA: TGTGCCAGCAGTGAAAACAGGGGTAGGCAAGAGACCCAGTACTTC. The chain combines TRBV6-1 with TRBJ2-5; 7 nucleotides agree with TRBD1. This CDR3 comprises 15 residues. Looked up from germline, CDR1 is MNHNS and CDR2 is SASEGT. Trimming cost V 2 bases and J 2 bases; bases outside gene matches: 5.

J is TRBJ2-7 and V is TRBV11-2; TRBD2 agrees at 9 bases. Germline V CDR1 and CDR2: SGHAT, FQNNGV. Trimming cost V 4 bases and J 6 bases; bases outside gene matches: 19. This CDR3 is 18 amino acids long. The CDR3 DNA reads TGTGCCAGCAGCTACTCCCCGACGGGCGGGGGGGCCGCGATCGAGCAGTACTTC. Amino acid sequence: CASSYSPTGGGAAIEQYF.

In its sample, this clone was seen once. V and J are TRBV6-5 and TRBJ1-1; D is undetermined. The CDR3 contains 13 residues. V was clipped by 3 bases and J by 4 bases, with 9 bases between them. From germline, CDR1 is MNHEY and CDR2 SVGAGI. Written as DNA, the CDR3 is TGTGCCAGCAGTTATCTAGGTAGCACTGAAGCTTTCTTT. Translated: CASSYLGSTEAFF.

The genes are TRBV9 and TRBJ2-7; perhaps TRBD2 as D (5 bases). CDR1 and CDR2 (germline): SGDLS, YYNGEE. The CDR3 is 13 residues long. Trimming removed 3 bases at V and 7 bases at J, with 14 bases between. CDR3 sequence: CASSGDTGNEQYF. The CDR3 DNA reads TGTGCCAGCAGCGGAGACACGGGAAATGAGCAGTACTTC.

The rearrangement uses TRBV6-5 and TRBJ1-1; D may be TRBD1 (5 bases). From germline, CDR1 is MNHEY and CDR2 SVGAGI. This CDR3 is 12 amino acids long. Trimming shortened V by 4 bases and J by 11 bases, and 14 bases separated the two germline ends. In DNA, the CDR3 is TGTGCCAGCAGTTCCGTGGGAAACAGGGCTTTCTTT. This encodes CASSSVGNRAFF.

The rearrangement joins TRBV29-1 to TRBJ1-2; D gene uncertain. In germline, CDR1 is SQVTM, CDR2 ANQGSEA. Trimming took 6 bases from V and 4 from J, leaving 18 bases between them. The CDR3 is 14 amino acids. CDR3 DNA: TGCAGCGTCGACCCAGACCCGCCGGCCTATGGCTACACCTTC. It codes for CSVDPDPPAYGYTF.

This clone was counted once. The chain joins TRBV7-2 to TRBJ1-2, with 10 bases fitting TRBD1. The CDR3 is 14 amino acids. The V gene end was trimmed by 5 bases and the J gene end by 5 bases; junction bases not matched to a gene: 5. CDR1 and CDR2 from the germline V gene are SGHTA and FQGNSA. The CDR3, as DNA: TGTGCCAGCAGCCCGGACAGGGGGAAATATGGCTACACCTTC. Translation: CASSPDRGKYGYTF. The whole variable domain, filled in from reference TRBV7-2 and TRBJ1-2, reads GAGVSQSPSNKVTEKGKDVELRCDPISGHTALYWYRQSLGQGLEFLIYFQGNSAPDKSGLPSDRFSAERTGGSVSTLTIQRTQQEDSAVYLCASSPDRGKYGYTFGSGTRLTVV.

This CDR3 reads CASSQDVQGDEKLFF. CDR3 coding DNA: TGCGCCAGCAGCCAAGATGTACAGGGTGATGAAAAACTGTTTTTT. This rearrangement joins TRBV4-1 to TRBJ1-4; weak D call: TRBD1 (6 bases). Trimming shortened V by 0 bases and J by 6 bases, and 11 bases separated the two germline ends. Germline values: CDR1 MGHRA, CDR2 YSYEKL. The CDR3 contains 15 residues.

The chain is built from TRBV11-3 and TRBJ1-3; D perhaps matches TRBD1 (5 bases). Germline V gives CDR1 SGHNT, CDR2 YENEEA. CDR3 size: 14 residues. Trimming left V 7 bases short and J 2 bases short, with 12 bases between. The CDR3 DNA sequence: TGTGCCAGCACTCAAGGGGATACTGGAAACACCATATATTTT. Amino acids: CASTQGDTGNTIYF.

This clone was recorded only once. The rearrangement joins TRBV29-1 to TRBJ2-7, with D possibly called TRBD1 or TRBD2 (5 bases each). The V gene's germline CDR1 is SQVTM and CDR2 ANQGSEA. The CDR3 sequence is 13 residues long. The V end was cut by 2 bases, the J end by 0 bases, with 8 bases between. In nucleotides, the CDR3 is TGCAGCGTTGAAACTGGGGGCTCCTACGAGCAGTACTTC. As protein: CSVETGGSYEQYF.

J is TRBJ1-2 and V is TRBV7-9; the match to TRBD1 covers 10 bases. The J segment lost 2 bases and the V segment lost 5 bases, leaving 14 bases of the junction unmatched. This CDR3 has 18 amino acids. Germline V gene lookup returns CDR1 SEHNR and CDR2 FQNEAQ (reference sequence). For the CDR3, the DNA is TGTGCCAGCAGCCGCCCCATCCGGGACAGGGGAGGAAACTATGGCTACACCTTC. It translates to CASSRPIRDRGGNYGYTF.

The rearrangement uses TRBV5-1 and TRBJ1-1; 9 positions agree with TRBD1. CDR1 and CDR2 from the germline V gene are SGHRS and YFSETQ. CDR3 size: 14 residues. The V gene end was trimmed by 4 bases and the J gene end by 2 bases; junction bases not matched to a gene: 3. The CDR3 DNA sequence: TGCGCCAGCAGCCGGGACAGGGCAAACACTGAAGCTTTCTTT. It is translated as CASSRDRANTEAFF.

V and J are TRBV9 and TRBJ2-7; possible D gene TRBD1, 5 bases. Germline assignment: CDR1 SGDLS and CDR2 YYNGEE. The CDR3 is made up of 13 amino acids. Trimming took off 3 bases at V and 3 bases at J, with 10 bases between the two ends. In nucleotides, the CDR3 is TGTGCCAGCAGCGAGGGGCTTGGCTACGAGCAGTACTTC. This encodes CASSEGLGYEQYF.

The rearrangement links TRBV19 to TRBJ2-7; maybe TRBD1 (5 bases). Germline V gene lookup returns CDR1 LNHDA and CDR2 SQIVND (reference sequence). The CDR3 spans 14 residues. Trimming took off 5 bases at V and 0 bases at J, with 11 bases between the two ends. Here the CDR3 reads CASSASGPSYEQYF. In nucleotides, the CDR3 is TGTGCCAGTAGTGCATCAGGGCCCTCCTACGAGCAGTACTTC.

This clone was seen only once. The sample has other DNA sequences that encode this CDR3 too. The J gene is TRBJ1-1, the V gene TRBV4-1, with no clear D. From germline, CDR1 is MGHRA and CDR2 YSYEKL. The CDR3 loop spans 14 amino acids. Deletions cut 0 bases from V and 1 base from J, with 6 bases between. Here the CDR3 reads CASSQDTRNTEAFF. Here the CDR3 DNA reads TGCGCCAGCAGCCAAGATACTAGGAACACTGAAGCTTTCTTT.

This chain links TRBV7-9 with TRBJ2-7, with D possibly being TRBD2 (6 bases). Germline loops: CDR1 SEHNR, CDR2 FQNEAQ (reference sequence). This CDR3 is 17 amino acids long. Trimming took 5 bases from V and 1 from J, leaving 21 bases between them. CDR3 sequence reads: CASSAGGRADLSYEQYF. The CDR3 DNA is TGTGCCAGCAGCGCCGGGGGAAGAGCGGACCTATCCTACGAGCAGTACTTC.

The gene calls are TRBV5-4 and TRBJ2-5; 10 bases are a match to TRBD1. In germline, CDR1 is SGHNT, CDR2 YYREEE (reference sequence). Trimming cost V 3 bases and J 4 bases; bases outside gene matches: 3. The CDR3 sequence is 14 residues long. The CDR3 is CASSSRQGAETQYF. CDR3 nucleotides: TGTGCCAGCAGCTCTCGACAGGGGGCAGAGACCCAGTACTTC.